A selection of T cell receptor beta chains follows, all from one sample in a study of T cell responses to AZD1222 COVID-19 vaccine. The method was immunoSEQ multiplex PCR; TCRdb's version includes in-frame clones alone and lacks a portion of them. The table includes 90,000 to 95,000 clones, about 91% detected once. The source material was peripheral blood, sampled on day 0 of AZD1222 vaccination. The receptors derive from an adult in good health. CDR3s include the opening cysteine and the closing phenylalanine or tryptophan. A D gene is named only where the DNA matches it firmly. Some rows have no size entry. The others give once, few or many, or a class for an expanded clone.

CDR3nt,CDR3aa,j_gene,d_gene,v_gene,abundance
TGCAGTGCTAGTATCGGGAACCCGAACACTGAAGCTTTCTTT,CSASIGNPNTEAFF,TRBJ1-1,-,TRBV20-1,once
TGTGCCAGCAGCCTCCCGGCTGCCTTGAACACTGAAGCTTTCTTT,CASSLPAALNTEAFF,TRBJ1-1,-,TRBV7-2,-
TGTGCCAGCAGCTTAGTAGCACAGGGGGAGAAAACTTTTGGCTACACCTTC,CASSLVAQGEKTFGYTF,TRBJ1-2,TRBD1,TRBV7-8,-
TGTGCCAGCAGCGTCTCACGGGACGGGGGCTATGGCTACACCTTC,CASSVSRDGGYGYTF,TRBJ1-2,-,TRBV25-1,-
TGTGCCATCAGCCGTCTGGGGGGGAATGAAAAACTGTTTTTT,CAISRLGGNEKLFF,TRBJ1-4,-,TRBV10-3,-
TGCGCCAGCAGCCAGGGGGGTGATGGCGGACGCACAGATACGCAGTATTTT,CASSQGGDGGRTDTQYF,TRBJ2-3,-,TRBV4-1,-
TGTGCCAGCGGCGGGAGATCACCCGATACGCAGTATTTT,CASGGRSPDTQYF,TRBJ2-3,TRBD2,TRBV28,-
TGTGCCAGCAGCTGGGACAGGGAGGGGGGCTACACCTTC,CASSWDREGGYTF,TRBJ1-2,TRBD1,TRBV7-9,-
TGCGCCAGCAGCTTGGACCGCACTGAAGCTTTCTTT,CASSLDRTEAFF,TRBJ1-1,-,TRBV5-1,-
TGTGCCAGCAGCGAGGGGGTGGGGGACACCATATATTTT,CASSEGVGDTIYF,TRBJ1-3,-,TRBV28,-
TGTGCCAGCACCCCGACAGGGATCAATGAGCAGTTCTTC,CASTPTGINEQFF,TRBJ2-1,TRBD1,TRBV27,few
TGTGCCAGCACTCCATTGCGGAACACCATATATTTT,CASTPLRNTIYF,TRBJ1-3,-,TRBV12-3/TRBV12-4,-
TGTGCCAGCGCCGGGACTACCACAGAGACCCAGTACTTC,CASAGTTTETQYF,TRBJ2-5,TRBD2,TRBV5-4,-
TGTGCCAGCAGTCGACAGGGGTACTACGAGCAGTACTTC,CASSRQGYYEQYF,TRBJ2-7,TRBD1,TRBV9,few
TGTGCCAGCAGCTTAGGGGGTTTTGGTGAAGCTTTCTTT,CASSLGGFGEAFF,TRBJ1-1,-,TRBV7-2,-
TGCGCCAGCAGCCCTTGGGACAGCTATGGCTACACCTTC,CASSPWDSYGYTF,TRBJ1-2,TRBD1,TRBV4-3,-
TGCGCCAGCAGCCCCATGGTGGACCAAAATATTCTCCCCCTCCACTTT,CASSPMVDQNILPLHF,TRBJ1-6,-,TRBV4-1,-
TGTGCCTGGAGTACCAGACACGAGCAGTACTTC,CAWSTRHEQYF,TRBJ2-7,-,TRBV30,-
TGTGCCAGCAGCCGTGCTGGTCCGGGACAGGGTGGCTACACCTTC,CASSRAGPGQGGYTF,TRBJ1-2,TRBD1,TRBV3-1/TRBV3-2,-
TGTGCCAGCAGTCTACTGGCGGGGACAGGGGAAGCAGATACGCAGTATTTT,CASSLLAGTGEADTQYF,TRBJ2-3,TRBD1,TRBV6-2/TRBV6-3,-
TGTGCCAGCAGCTCCCGGGGAGGAACCTCCTACAATGAGCAGTTCTTC,CASSSRGGTSYNEQFF,TRBJ2-1,-,TRBV5-4,-
TGTGCCAGCAGCCCCCGGACAGGGGTAAACACCATATATTTT,CASSPRTGVNTIYF,TRBJ1-3,TRBD1,TRBV9,many
TGTGCCAGCAGCCCGGGACAGGGGTTCCAAGAGACCCAGTACTTC,CASSPGQGFQETQYF,TRBJ2-5,TRBD1,TRBV7-9,-
TGCAGCGTTCTCAGGGGGCAAGAGACCCAGTACTTC,CSVLRGQETQYF,TRBJ2-5,TRBD1,TRBV29-1,-
TGTGCCAGCAGTGATAGGGCCCTAGGATCGCAGTACTTC,CASSDRALGSQYF,TRBJ2-7,-,TRBV25-1,-
TGCGCCAGCAGCCTATCGGGACAGCAGTACTTC,CASSLSGQQYF,TRBJ2-7,-,TRBV4-1,-
TGTGCCAGCAGTTTTGAAAGCGGGATGGTGGGGGAGACCCAGTACTTC,CASSFESGMVGETQYF,TRBJ2-5,TRBD2,TRBV6-5,-
TGTGCCAGCAGTCCTACGACTAGAGCAAAGTTCTTC,CASSPTTRAKFF,TRBJ2-1,-,TRBV12-3/TRBV12-4,once
TGTGCCAGCAGGAGCAGGGGCCACAATCAGCCCCAGCATTTT,CASRSRGHNQPQHF,TRBJ1-5,-,TRBV6-5,once
TGCGCCAGCAGCCAAGGTTTGACCGGACAGTCCTATGGCTACACCTTC,CASSQGLTGQSYGYTF,TRBJ1-2,-,TRBV4-3,-
TGCAGCGTTGGCAAGATCATGAACACTGAAGCTTTCTTT,CSVGKIMNTEAFF,TRBJ1-1,-,TRBV29-1,-
TGTGCTAGTGGTCCTATGGGAGGTAATCAGCCCCAGCATTTT,CASGPMGGNQPQHF,TRBJ1-5,-,TRBV12-5,-
TGCAGCGTTACAAAGGGATCCGATGGCTACACCTTC,CSVTKGSDGYTF,TRBJ1-2,-,TRBV29-1,-
TGTGCCAGCAGTTGGGACGGCTACGAGCAGTACTTC,CASSWDGYEQYF,TRBJ2-7,-,TRBV6-5,few
TGTGCCAGCAGTTTATCTGCGAGGGGCTATGGCTACACCTTC,CASSLSARGYGYTF,TRBJ1-2,-,TRBV27,-
TGTGCCAGCTCACCAGGACAGGGGGAGAACACTGAAGCTTTCTTT,CASSPGQGENTEAFF,TRBJ1-1,TRBD1,TRBV18,-
TGTGCCAGCAGCCAAGTATCACAGGGGCTCTACAATGAGCAGTTCTTC,CASSQVSQGLYNEQFF,TRBJ2-1,TRBD1,TRBV14,once
TGTGCCAGCAACAGGGCTTATGGGAACACTGAAGCTTTCTTT,CASNRAYGNTEAFF,TRBJ1-1,-,TRBV27,-
TGTGCCAGCAGTCCGCGCCAGGGCAATGAAAAACTGTTTTTT,CASSPRQGNEKLFF,TRBJ1-4,-,TRBV2,-
TGTGCCAGCAGCGTAGGGGCAGGGGGTCCATACGAGCAGTACTTC,CASSVGAGGPYEQYF,TRBJ2-7,TRBD1,TRBV9,-
TGTGCCAGCAGTATCGACCTAAACTATGGCTACACCTTC,CASSIDLNYGYTF,TRBJ1-2,-,TRBV27,once
TGTGCCAGCAGCTTGGACGGGGGCACCTACAATGAGCAGTTCTTC,CASSLDGGTYNEQFF,TRBJ2-1,-,TRBV5-5,-
TGCGCCAGCAGCCAAGGCAGGTCCAGGGATTACGAGCAGTACTTC,CASSQGRSRDYEQYF,TRBJ2-7,-,TRBV4-1,-
TGTGCCAGCAGTTACTCCGTGGCAGCCTTTGAAGCTTTCTTT,CASSYSVAAFEAFF,TRBJ1-1,-,TRBV6-5,-
TGTGCCAGCAGTTGGACTTCCTACGAGCAGTACTTC,CASSWTSYEQYF,TRBJ2-7,-,TRBV28,once
TGTGCCAGCAGTCTAGCGGGGGGGCCAGATACGCAGTATTTT,CASSLAGGPDTQYF,TRBJ2-3,TRBD2,TRBV6-4,-
TGTGCCAGCAGACCTGGGGTAACGGGGGCCTTCTACAATGAGCAGTTCTTC,CASRPGVTGAFYNEQFF,TRBJ2-1,-,TRBV5-5,once
TGCGCCAGCAGCCAAGATGCGGTCGGGGGCGCAGGCTATAATTCACCCCTCCACTTT,CASSQDAVGGAGYNSPLHF,TRBJ1-6,-,TRBV4-3,-
TGCGCCAGCAGCTTGGAATGGACATCCTTGTATGGCTACACCTTC,CASSLEWTSLYGYTF,TRBJ1-2,-,TRBV5-1,-
TGTGCCAGCAGTTACTCGATAGGGCCGCTCTACACCTTC,CASSYSIGPLYTF,TRBJ1-2,-,TRBV6-6,-
TGTGCCAGCAGCCAAATAAGCGGAACCTACAATGAGCAGTTCTTC,CASSQISGTYNEQFF,TRBJ2-1,-,TRBV3-1/TRBV3-2,few
TGTGCCAGTAATGACCTATCCAGCCGGGATACGCAGTATTTT,CASNDLSSRDTQYF,TRBJ2-3,-,TRBV19,-
TGTGCCAGCAGCCAAGATTTGGGTAACTATGGCTACACCTTC,CASSQDLGNYGYTF,TRBJ1-2,-,TRBV4-2,-